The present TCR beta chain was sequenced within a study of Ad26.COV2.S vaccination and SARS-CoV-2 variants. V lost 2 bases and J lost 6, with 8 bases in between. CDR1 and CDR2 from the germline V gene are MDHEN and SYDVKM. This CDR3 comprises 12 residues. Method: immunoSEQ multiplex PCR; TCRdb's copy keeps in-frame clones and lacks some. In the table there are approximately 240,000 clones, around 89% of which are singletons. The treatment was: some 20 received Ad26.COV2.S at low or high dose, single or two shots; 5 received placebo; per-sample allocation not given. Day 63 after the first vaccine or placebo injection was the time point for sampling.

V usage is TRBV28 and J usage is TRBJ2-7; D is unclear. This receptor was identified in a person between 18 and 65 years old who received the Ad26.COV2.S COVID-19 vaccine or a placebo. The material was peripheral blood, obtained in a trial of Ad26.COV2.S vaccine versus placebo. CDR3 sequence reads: CASSLTMAEQYF. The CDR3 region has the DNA TGTGCCAGCAGTTTAACCATGGCCGAGCAGTACTTC.